This T cell receptor (beta chain) was sequenced for a study of shared clonotypes between healthy human individuals (dated by TCRdb to about 2020). Context from the whole study: The cohort comprised a couple of women and three men aged 18 to 49 years. For each donor, CD4 naive and CD4 memory were each run on three plates, CD8 naive on two plates, and CD8 memory on one plate. The study deeply sequenced blood TCR repertoires of five healthy adults to estimate repertoire size and the extent of clonotype sharing between individuals. To increase sequencing depth and limit assay-specific biases, different laboratories used diverse techniques to prepare libraries and sequence TCR repertoires. Per donor, leukapheresis produced somewhere between about 0.9 and 9.5 billion PBMCs. The research as a whole found: Compared with non-shared clonotypes, the clonotypes found in all four sorted-subset donors had higher generation probabilities. Based on pairwise subsampling, the degree of clonotype sharing among donors was expected to be affected by sequencing depth. Rarefaction of sorted-subset datasets indicated incomplete sequencing despite the large sequencing depth. Approximately 5% of naive CD4, 3% to 4% of naive CD8, 2% to 2.5% of memory CD4, and around 0.4% of memory CD8 clonotypes were shared across four donors. Estimated clonotype richness was generally larger for naive than for memory subsets. Sampling was restricted to blood, and TCR repertoires in tissue are likely to differ from TCR repertoires in blood. Because the study included a small number of donors, the genetic and exposure-history diversity represented was limited.

Using the deep immunoSEQ assay, multiplex PCR amplified TCR CDR3 regions from genomic DNA. For each cell subset, the extracted genomic DNA was distributed evenly across all wells of several immunoSEQ 96-well plates, and each plate served as one replicate. Each replicate PCR for sorted subsets received 150 to 250 ng genomic DNA, equal to some 32,000 T cell genomes. The purified libraries were quantified using a Qubit 3.0 fluorometer, sized with a Bioanalyzer 2100, and then quantified again using the KAPA Library Quantification kit. Every immunoSEQ 96-well plate was sequenced on a separate single-read 150-cycle Illumina NextSeq 550 flow cell. On the study's bioinformatics: The immunoSEQ output contained only junctional sequences without quality scores, so filtering could not match that applied to full-length reads. Sequences were annotated with PyIR, a Python wrapper for IgBLAST v1.9, using IMGT germline references to assign V/J genes and CDR3. Reads were filtered out if the reads had weak V/J assignments (E-value above 1e-6), no CDR3, stop codons, out-of-frame junctions, or ambiguous translated residues. V3J clonotypes were defined as sequences sharing the same inferred V gene, J gene, and CDR3 amino acid sequence. To compute the percentage overlap between repertoires, the number of shared unique clonotypes was divided by the size of the smaller repertoire. Repertoire richness was assessed with RTK rarefaction, the Chao1 estimator, and Recon v2.1 estimates of unobserved clonotypes. Generation probabilities were computed with OLGA for all TCRbeta clonotypes obtained by the gDNA method from a few donors. The immuneACCESS repertoire file appears here via TCRdb, limited to in-frame rearrangements. These files lack a portion of the clones; in checked studies, under half of the deficit traces to unresolved V genes, and the cause of the others is not known. Clone size and the V and J calls come from that table; the DNA yielded D and trimming. In this sample the table shows some 2 million clones, roughly 94% of which occur a single time. The ten largest make up 0.13% of the sample.

Worth noting for this clone: The target of this receptor is not known. One base away there is no much larger clone; base qualities are not given.

Donors were healthy HIV-negative adults with no recently reported acute infections or vaccinations. Only Caucasian adults living in Nashville, Tennessee, USA were represented among the donors. Magnetic negative selection was used to enrich CD4+ T cells, after which naive cells were positively selected on CD45RA and the negative fraction became the memory subset. Blood was collected by leukapheresis, and PBMCs were isolated by Ficoll-Histopaque density gradient centrifugation and then cryopreserved in liquid nitrogen vapor phase. Analytical flow cytometry was used to check the purity and quantity of every magnetically sorted T cell population. Genomic DNA was isolated from every sorted fraction and measured by UV absorbance on a Nanodrop 2000c. Source material: naive CD4+ T cells sorted from blood. The sample's cell subset or site label, in plain terms: CD45RA+ positively selected. This clonotype was sampled from a man aged 18 to 30 in good health.

The CDR3 in this case is CASSTIAGWGETQYF. The bases read TGTGCCAGCAGTACCATAGCGGGATGGGGAGAGACCCAGTACTTC. This chain joins TRBV25-1 to TRBJ2-5, with 8 bases in between that match TRBD2. Compared with germline, V lacks 5 bases and J lacks 4 bases; bases without a gene match: 9. Based on the germline V gene, the CDR1 and CDR2 sequences are MGHDK and SYGVNS. From the cysteine through the phenylalanine, the CDR3 covers 15 amino acids. The only DNA kept is the CDR3, 45 bases in frame from the first base.